This TCR beta chain was identified in a study of blood T cell repertoires in COVID-19. Across the whole study: COVID-19 samples collected from the United States, Italy and Spain covered acute and convalescent phases. T cells, B-cell-depleted T cells, or PBMCs provided the cDNA or gDNA that served as material.

As processed by the authors: Amplification of reference gene primers provided the estimated nucleated cell counts. The table came from immunoSEQ multiplex PCR; TCRdb's copy has only in-frame clones and leaves some out. V, J and clone size are taken as reported in that table, and D and trimming were inferred from the DNA itself. This sample has about 140,000 clones, with 70% to 90% found just once. V lost 5 bases and J lost 2; bases outside the gene matches: 8. The CDR3 is 15 amino acids. CDR1 SGDLS and CDR2 YYNGEE come from the germline V gene. The chain carries TRBV9 and TRBJ2-5, with TRBD2 identical over 8 bases. The receptor was derived from a woman aged 55-75 years with acute or convalescent COVID-19. The sample was peripheral blood. Here the CDR3 reads CASSYQAGAQETQYF. Here the CDR3 DNA reads TGTGCCAGCAGTTACCAAGCGGGGGCACAAGAGACCCAGTACTTC.